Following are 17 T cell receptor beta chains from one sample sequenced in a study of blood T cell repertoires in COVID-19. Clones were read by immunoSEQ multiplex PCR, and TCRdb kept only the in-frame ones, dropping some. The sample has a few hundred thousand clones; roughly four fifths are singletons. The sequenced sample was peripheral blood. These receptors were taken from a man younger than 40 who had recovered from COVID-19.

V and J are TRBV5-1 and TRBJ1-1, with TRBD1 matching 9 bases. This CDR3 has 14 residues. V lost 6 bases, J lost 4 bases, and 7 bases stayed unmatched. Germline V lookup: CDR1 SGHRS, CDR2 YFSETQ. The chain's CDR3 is CASMTGQGFTEAFF. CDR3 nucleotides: TGCGCCAGCATGACGGGACAGGGCTTCACTGAAGCTTTCTTT.

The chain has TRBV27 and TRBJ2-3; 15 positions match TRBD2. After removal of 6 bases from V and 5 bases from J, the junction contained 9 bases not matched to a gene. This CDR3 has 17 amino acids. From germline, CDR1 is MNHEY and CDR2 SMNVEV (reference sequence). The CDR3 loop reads CASSRTSGGANGDTQYF. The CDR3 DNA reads TGTGCCAGCAGCCGGACTAGCGGGGGGGCCAATGGAGATACGCAGTATTTT.

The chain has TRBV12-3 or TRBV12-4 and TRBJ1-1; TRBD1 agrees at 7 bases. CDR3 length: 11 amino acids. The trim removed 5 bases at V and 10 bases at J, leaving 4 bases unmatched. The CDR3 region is CASSLRTGAFF. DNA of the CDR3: TGTGCCAGCAGTCTTAGGACAGGAGCTTTCTTT.

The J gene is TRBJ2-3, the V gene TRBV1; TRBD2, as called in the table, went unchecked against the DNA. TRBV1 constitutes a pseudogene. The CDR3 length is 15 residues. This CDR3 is CTSRLAGGPADTQYF. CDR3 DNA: TGCACCAGCAGACTAGCGGGGGGGCCAGCAGATACGCAGTATTTT.

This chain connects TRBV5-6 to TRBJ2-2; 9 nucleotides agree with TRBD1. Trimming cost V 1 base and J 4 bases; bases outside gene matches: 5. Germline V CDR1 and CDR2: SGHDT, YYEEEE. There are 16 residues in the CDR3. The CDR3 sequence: CASSLIGQGSTGELFF. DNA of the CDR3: TGTGCCAGCAGCTTGATTGGACAGGGGAGCACCGGGGAGCTGTTTTTT.

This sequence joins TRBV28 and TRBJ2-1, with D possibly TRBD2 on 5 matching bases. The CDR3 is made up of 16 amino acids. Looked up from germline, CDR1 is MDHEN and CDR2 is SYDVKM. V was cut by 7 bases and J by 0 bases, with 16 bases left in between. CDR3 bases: TGTGCCAGCATCCCTTATAGCGCCCCCTCCTACAATGAGCAGTTCTTC. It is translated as CASIPYSAPSYNEQFF.

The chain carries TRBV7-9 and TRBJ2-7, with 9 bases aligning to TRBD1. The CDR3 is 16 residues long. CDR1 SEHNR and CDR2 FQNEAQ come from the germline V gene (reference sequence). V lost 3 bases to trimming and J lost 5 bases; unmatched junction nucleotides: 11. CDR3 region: CASSLPWYRTGDEQYF. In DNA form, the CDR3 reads TGTGCCAGCAGCTTGCCGTGGTACCGGACAGGGGACGAGCAGTACTTC.

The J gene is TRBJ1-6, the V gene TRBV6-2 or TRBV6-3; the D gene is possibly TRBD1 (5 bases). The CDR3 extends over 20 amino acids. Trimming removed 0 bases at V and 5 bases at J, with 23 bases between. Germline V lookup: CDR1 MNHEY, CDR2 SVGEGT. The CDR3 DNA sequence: TGTGCCAGCAGTTACTCGTCGGGGGTCCCTTTGGCAGGCGATAATTCACCCCTCCACTTT. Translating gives CASSYSSGVPLAGDNSPLHF.

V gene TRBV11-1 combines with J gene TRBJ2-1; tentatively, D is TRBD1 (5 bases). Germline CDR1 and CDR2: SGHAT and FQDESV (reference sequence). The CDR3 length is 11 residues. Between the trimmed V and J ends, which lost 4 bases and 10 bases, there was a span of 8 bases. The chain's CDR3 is CASSSQVEQFF. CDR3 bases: TGTGCCAGCAGCTCACAGGTGGAGCAGTTCTTC.

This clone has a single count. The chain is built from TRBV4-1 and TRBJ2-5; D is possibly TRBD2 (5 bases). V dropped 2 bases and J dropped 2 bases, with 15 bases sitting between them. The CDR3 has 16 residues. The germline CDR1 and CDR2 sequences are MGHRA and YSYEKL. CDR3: CASSQSGSATQETQYF. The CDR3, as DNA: TGCGCCAGCAGCCAATCGGGTAGCGCTACTCAAGAGACCCAGTACTTC.

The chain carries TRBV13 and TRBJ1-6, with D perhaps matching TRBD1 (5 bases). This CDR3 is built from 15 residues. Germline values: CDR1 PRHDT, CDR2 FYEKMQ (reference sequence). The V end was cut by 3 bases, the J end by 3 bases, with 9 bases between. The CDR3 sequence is CASSLETDYNSPLHF. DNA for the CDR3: TGTGCCAGCAGCTTGGAGACAGACTATAATTCACCCCTCCACTTT.

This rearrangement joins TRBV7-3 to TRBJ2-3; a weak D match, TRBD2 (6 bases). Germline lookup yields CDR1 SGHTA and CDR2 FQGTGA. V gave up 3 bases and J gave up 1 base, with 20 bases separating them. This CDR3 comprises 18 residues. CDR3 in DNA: TGTGCCAGCAGCTTGGTCCCAGCCCCCGGGGGTGGCACAGATACGCAGTATTTT. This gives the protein CASSLVPAPGGGTDTQYF. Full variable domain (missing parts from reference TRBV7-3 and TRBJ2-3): GAGVSQTPSNKVTEKGKYVELRCDPISGHTALYWYRQSLGQGPEFLIYFQGTGAADDSGLPNDRFFAVRPEGSVSTLKIQRTERGDSAVYLCASSLVPAPGGGTDTQYFGPGTRLTVL.

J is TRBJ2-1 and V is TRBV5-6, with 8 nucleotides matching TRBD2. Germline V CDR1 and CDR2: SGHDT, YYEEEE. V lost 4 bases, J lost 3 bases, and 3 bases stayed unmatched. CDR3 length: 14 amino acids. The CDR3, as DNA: TGTGCCAGCAGCCCGGGGGGGATCTACAATGAGCAGTTCTTC. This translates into CASSPGGIYNEQFF.

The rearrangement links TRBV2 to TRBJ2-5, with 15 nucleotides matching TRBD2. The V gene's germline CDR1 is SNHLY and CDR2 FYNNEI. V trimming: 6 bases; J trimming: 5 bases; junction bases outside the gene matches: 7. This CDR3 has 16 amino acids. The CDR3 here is CASRRTSGGAGETQYF. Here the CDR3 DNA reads TGTGCCAGCAGGAGGACTAGCGGGGGGGCCGGTGAGACCCAGTACTTC.

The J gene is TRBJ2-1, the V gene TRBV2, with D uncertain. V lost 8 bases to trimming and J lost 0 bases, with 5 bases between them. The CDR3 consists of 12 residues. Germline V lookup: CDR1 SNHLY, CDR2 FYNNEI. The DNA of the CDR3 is TGTGCCAGCCAGGTCTCCTACAATGAGCAGTTCTTC. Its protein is CASQVSYNEQFF.

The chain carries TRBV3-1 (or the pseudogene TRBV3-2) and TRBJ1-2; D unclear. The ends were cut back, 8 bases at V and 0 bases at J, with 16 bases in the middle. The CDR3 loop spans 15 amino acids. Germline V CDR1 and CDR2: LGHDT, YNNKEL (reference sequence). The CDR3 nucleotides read TGTGCCAGCGCCAATACCCACGGAGCTAACTATGGCTACACCTTC. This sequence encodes CASANTHGANYGYTF.

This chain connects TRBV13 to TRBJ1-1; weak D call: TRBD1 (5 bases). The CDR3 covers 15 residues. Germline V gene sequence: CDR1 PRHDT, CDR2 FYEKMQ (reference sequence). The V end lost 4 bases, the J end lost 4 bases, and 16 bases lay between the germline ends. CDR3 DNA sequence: TGTGCCAGCAGCTCGGAGGTCCAGGGAGGCACTGAAGCTTTCTTT. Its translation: CASSSEVQGGTEAFF.